A single sample is the source of the 5 T cell receptor beta chains below, sequenced in a study of shared clonotypes between healthy human individuals. The table came from immunoSEQ multiplex PCR; TCRdb's copy has only in-frame clones and leaves some out. The sample lists approximately 2.3 million clones, 80% to 95% occurring once. The sequenced material came from naive CD4+ T cells from PBMCs. Indicated subset: CD45RA+ positively selected. These receptor sequences come from a man between 18 and 29 years old in good health. Some clones in this sample may be carry-over from other donors' samples.

CDR3: CASSLLSSGGDEQYF. Written as DNA, the CDR3 is TGTGCCAGCAGTTTATTGTCTAGCGGTGGTGACGAGCAGTACTTC. The chain links TRBV28 to TRBJ2-7, with TRBD2 matching over 7 bases. The J segment lost 5 bases and the V segment lost 1 base, leaving 8 bases of the junction unmatched. This CDR3 is built from 15 residues. Germline-derived CDR1 and CDR2 are MDHEN and SYDVKM.

This clone was seen a single time. The chain joins TRBV10-3 to TRBJ2-1, with 10 bases fitting TRBD1. Unmatched junction bases numbered 8, after V lost 6 bases and J lost 6 bases. Germline-derived CDR1 and CDR2 are ENHRY and SYGVKD. The CDR3 runs to 15 residues. The CDR3 is CAIRPDRGARNEQFF. CDR3 nucleotide sequence: TGTGCCATCAGGCCGGACAGGGGGGCCCGCAATGAGCAGTTCTTC.

This clone has a single count. The V call is TRBV5-4, the J call TRBJ2-1; 8 bases line up with TRBD2. The CDR3 contains 16 residues. Trimming removed 5 bases from V and 0 bases from J; junction bases left unmatched: 7. CDR1 is SGHNT and CDR2 is YYREEE in the germline V gene (reference sequence). CDR3 DNA sequence: TGTGCCAGCAGACCATTAGCGGGGACCTCCTACAATGAGCAGTTCTTC. This encodes CASRPLAGTSYNEQFF. The full variable domain, rest sourced from reference TRBV5-4 and TRBJ2-1, is ETGVTQSPTHLIKTRGQQVTLRCSSQSGHNTVSWYQQALGQGPQFIFQYYREEENGRGNFPPRFSGLQFPNYSSELNVNALELDDSALYLCASRPLAGTSYNEQFFGPGTRLTVL.

Concerning this clone: This specimen includes other DNA sequences encoding the same CDR3. The J gene is TRBJ1-1, the V gene TRBV28, with D unresolved. Trimming took 1 base from V and 0 from J, leaving 6 bases between them. This CDR3 is 14 amino acids long. Germline V gene sequence: CDR1 MDHEN, CDR2 SYDVKM. This CDR3 reads CASSLLAVNTEAFF. CDR3 nucleotide sequence: TGTGCCAGCAGTTTATTGGCAGTGAACACTGAAGCTTTCTTT.

The J gene is TRBJ1-2, the V gene TRBV19; 9 positions agree with TRBD1. V shed 5 bases, J shed 8 bases, and the junction held 6 bases outside the gene matches. The CDR3 has 13 residues. Germline loops: CDR1 LNHDA, CDR2 SQIVND (reference sequence). This CDR3 is CASSSWTGEGYTF. The CDR3 DNA reads as TGTGCCAGTAGTTCTTGGACAGGGGAAGGCTACACCTTC.